This TCR beta chain was retrieved from a study of cytomegalovirus exposure and HLA in healthy donors. Whole-study results and caveats: Specificity of three CMV-associated chains for CMV antigens was verified in vitro. Cytomegalovirus-associated TCR beta chains were listed, numbering approximately 150.

Germline CDR1 reads SEHNR; CDR2 reads FQNEAQ (reference sequence). Trimming left V 4 bases short and J 0 bases short, with 12 bases between. The CDR3 has 15 amino acids. As for this clone: Antigen unknown.

TCRdb's copy holds only in-frame clones and misses some; the assay was immunoSEQ multiplex PCR. The table has a few hundred thousand clones, 90% to 95% seen once; the top ten hold about 1%. The gene calls are TRBV7-9 and TRBJ1-1; possibly TRBD1 for D (6 bases). The TCR sequence derives from a woman in her late teens or twenties in good health and CMV-seronegative. Sequenced sample: PBMCs. CDR3 sequence: CASSWGQGMNTEAFF. For the CDR3, the DNA is TGTGCCAGCAGCTGGGGACAAGGAATGAACACTGAAGCTTTCTTT. Together with reference TRBV7-9 and TRBJ1-1, the CDR3 gives the full variable domain: DTGVSQNPRHKITKRGQNVTFRCDPISEHNRLYWYRQTLGQGPEFLTYFQNEAQLEKSRLLSDRFSAERPKGSFSTLEIQRTEQGDSAMYLCASSWGQGMNTEAFFGQGTRLTVV.